Listed below are T cell receptor beta chains from one sample, sequenced in a study of blood T cells in healthy people across ages. TCRdb re-analysed the 5' RACE reads in MiXCR, keeping a single row per CDR3 protein. This table has 1.5 million to 2 million distinct CDR3 sequences, roughly 52% appearing once. Sequenced material: blood. The receptors shown here come from a woman in her thirties or forties in good health. Both conserved end residues are part of each CDR3. Fields, in order: D gene, V gene, J gene, clone size, CDR3 DNA, CDR3 protein. D genes are given only for firm matches. Only some rows state a clone size, as once, few, many or a class for expanded clones.

>NA|TRBV5-1|TRBJ2-6|few
TGCGCCAGCAGCTTGGTCACCGGACAGAACTCTGGGGCCAACGTCCTGACTTTC
CASSLVTGQNSGANVLTF
>NA|TRBV27|TRBJ2-3|few
TGTGCCAGCAGTACAAACTTGGGTACGCAGTATTTT
CASSTNLGTQYF
>NA|TRBV7-9|TRBJ1-2|many
TGTGCCAGCAGCTTAGAGGGTGCAGGGATCGGCTATGGCTACACCTTC
CASSLEGAGIGYGYTF
>NA|TRBV4-2|TRBJ2-7|few
TGTGCCAGCAGCCAAGATGAGGGATTCATCTCCTACGAGCAGTACTTC
CASSQDEGFISYEQYF
>NA|TRBV4-1|TRBJ1-6|once
TGCGCCAGCAGCCAAGATCCGGAGGGTTCCTATAATTCACCCCTCCACTTT
CASSQDPEGSYNSPLHF
>TRBD2|TRBV6-5|TRBJ2-5|NA
TGTGCCAGCAGCCGGGGGGGCCAAAATGCGGAGACCCAGTACTTC
CASSRGGQNAETQYF
>NA|TRBV7-2|TRBJ2-7|NA
TGTGCCAGCAGCCCCCAGCTTTTGAACGAGCAGTACTTC
CASSPQLLNEQYF
>NA|TRBV12-3/TRBV12-4|TRBJ1-2|NA
TGTGCCAGCAGTTTATCTTCACAGTCCTATGGCTACACCTTC
CASSLSSQSYGYTF
>NA|TRBV29-1|TRBJ2-5|few
TGCAGCGTTGCGATGGGGTTGGAGACCCAGTACTTC
CSVAMGLETQYF
>TRBD1|TRBV20-1|TRBJ1-5|NA
TGCAGTGCTAGAGGGGGGGACAGCCAACAGCCCCAGCATTTT
CSARGGDSQQPQHF
>TRBD2|TRBV5-6|TRBJ2-3|NA
TGTGCCAGTCTTCTAGCGGGGGTGATTACAGATACGCAGTATTTT
CASLLAGVITDTQYF
>NA|TRBV20-1|TRBJ2-7|NA
TGCAGTGCTGCCCTCGACGAGCAGTACTTC
CSAALDEQYF
>TRBD2|TRBV7-8|TRBJ2-5|NA
TGTGCCAGCAGCTTATTTAGGGCGGGGGTTAACCAAGAGACCCAGTACTTC
CASSLFRAGVNQETQYF
>TRBD1|TRBV12-3/TRBV12-4|TRBJ1-2|NA
TGTGCCAGCAGTCGGGACAGGGGGCTCCTACATGGCTACACCTTC
CASSRDRGLLHGYTF
>TRBD1|TRBV11-2|TRBJ2-5|few
TGTGCCAGCAGCCAAACCCCGGGACAGGGGTCGGAGACCCAGTACTTC
CASSQTPGQGSETQYF
>NA|TRBV15|TRBJ2-4|NA
TGTGCCACCAGCGACACCTTCAGGGCTTTGGACATTCAGTACTTC
CATSDTFRALDIQYF
>NA|TRBV4-1|TRBJ2-3|NA
TGCGCCAGCAGCCGCCAGACAGGCACAGATACGCAGTATTTT
CASSRQTGTDTQYF
>TRBD2|TRBV6-1|TRBJ2-7|NA
TGTGCCAGCAGTGAAATAAGGAGAGCGGGGGAGCAGTACTTC
CASSEIRRAGEQYF
>TRBD2|TRBV10-3|TRBJ2-3|few
TGTGCCGTCGGGACTAGCGGGGGGTTTGCAGATACGCAGTATTTT
CAVGTSGGFADTQYF
>TRBD1|TRBV28|TRBJ2-7|NA
TGTGCCAGCAGTTTATCAAGACAGGGGAGAAGGGACGAGCAGTACTTC
CASSLSRQGRRDEQYF
>NA|TRBV20-1|TRBJ2-3|NA
TGCAGTGCCTCTAGTAGCGGCGAGAGCACAGATACGCAGTATTTT
CSASSSGESTDTQYF
>NA|TRBV2|TRBJ2-5|few
TGTGCCACCCGTAGGGGGGAACAAGAGACCCAGTACTTC
CATRRGEQETQYF
>TRBD1|TRBV9|TRBJ2-3|NA
TGTGCCAGCAGCCCTGACCCGGGACAGGGGCTGAGAGATACGCAGTATTTT
CASSPDPGQGLRDTQYF
>TRBD2|TRBV29-1|TRBJ2-7|few
TGCACCGCGGCGGGGGGCTCCTCCTACGAGCAGTACTTC
CTAAGGSSYEQYF
>TRBD1|TRBV12-3/TRBV12-4|TRBJ1-4|NA
TGTGCCAGCAGGCGCACAGGGGCCCCTAATGAAAAACTGTTTTTT
CASRRTGAPNEKLFF
>NA|TRBV6-6|TRBJ2-5|NA
TGTGCCAGCACCCGGAGGACATCTCAGTCCGGGACCCAGTACTTC
CASTRRTSQSGTQYF
>NA|TRBV5-1|TRBJ2-5|few
TGCGCCAGCAGCTTGGTTCCCGGGAATGAGAAGACCCAGTACTTC
CASSLVPGNEKTQYF
>NA|TRBV11-1|TRBJ1-2|NA
TGTGCCAGCAGCTTAGAGGGTCACGGGTATGGCTACACCTTC
CASSLEGHGYGYTF
>NA|TRBV2|TRBJ2-7|NA
TGTGCCAGCAGTGAGGACGGACCTATCAAGTACTTC
CASSEDGPIKYF
>NA|TRBV6-5|TRBJ2-5|few
TGTGCCAGCAGTTACGGGAAAGGGGGGACCCAGTACTTC
CASSYGKGGTQYF
>NA|TRBV5-5|TRBJ2-6|NA
TGTGCCAGCAGCCCAACTCGGACCTCTGGGGCCAACGTCCTGACTTTC
CASSPTRTSGANVLTF
>TRBD1|TRBV6-5|TRBJ1-5|NA
TGTGCCAGCAGAATGACAGGGCTTAGCAATCAGCCCCAGCATTTT
CASRMTGLSNQPQHF
>NA|TRBV4-1|TRBJ2-1|once
TGCGCCAGCAGCCAAGTGCGAGTGGGGGTCAGTAATGAGCAGTTCTTC
CASSQVRVGVSNEQFF
>NA|TRBV6-2/TRBV6-3|TRBJ2-7|NA
TGTGCCAGCAGGGACCCGGGACAACTCTACGAGCAGTACTTC
CASRDPGQLYEQYF
>NA|TRBV6-5|TRBJ1-1|once
TGTGCCAGCAGTTACATGGACAGCACTCGGGGCACTGAAGCTTTCTTT
CASSYMDSTRGTEAFF
>NA|TRBV7-9|TRBJ2-3|NA
TGTGCCAGCAGCTTAGGGACTACATGGGGAGATACGCAGTATTTT
CASSLGTTWGDTQYF
>NA|TRBV6-2/TRBV6-3|TRBJ1-2|NA
TGTGCCAGCAGCCAAACAGCGAGTGGCTACACCTTC
CASSQTASGYTF
>NA|TRBV4-2|TRBJ1-2|few
TGTGCCAGCAGCCCTAAGAATAACTATGGCTACACCTTC
CASSPKNNYGYTF
>TRBD1|TRBV7-2|TRBJ1-5|few
TGTGCCAGCAGCTTCGACAGGGGGCGAGTTCAGCCCCAGCATTTT
CASSFDRGRVQPQHF
>NA|TRBV20-1|TRBJ2-7|NA
TGCAGTGCTAGCAGCGTCGAGCAGTACTTC
CSASSVEQYF
>TRBD2|TRBV7-2|TRBJ2-4|few
TGTGCCAGCAGCTTAATCGGGGGGAATCAGTACTTC
CASSLIGGNQYF
>NA|TRBV6-1|TRBJ2-6|few
TGTGCCAGCAGTGACACCCAGGGGCAAGCTGGGGCCAACGTCCTGACTTTC
CASSDTQGQAGANVLTF
>NA|TRBV20-1|TRBJ1-2|NA
TGCAGTGCTAGAGTATCGACTATTGGCTACACCTTC
CSARVSTIGYTF
>NA|TRBV6-5|TRBJ1-1|NA
TGTGCCAGCAGTTACAGGGAAGGGGGAACTGAAGCTTTCTTT
CASSYREGGTEAFF
>NA|TRBV6-2/TRBV6-3|TRBJ2-4|NA
TGTGCCAGCAAAGACCCAGCCAAAAACATTCAGTACTTC
CASKDPAKNIQYF
>NA|TRBV20-1|TRBJ2-7|NA
TGCAGTGCCCTCTCGACAGGTAATTCATACGAGCAGTACTTC
CSALSTGNSYEQYF
>TRBD1|TRBV7-7|TRBJ2-1|NA
TGTGCTAGCAGCGACAGGGGGCTGAACAATGAGCAGTTCTTC
CASSDRGLNNEQFF
>TRBD1|TRBV7-2|TRBJ2-3|NA
TGTGCCAGCAGCTTAGTGGGGACAGGGGTTGCAGATACGCAGTATTTT
CASSLVGTGVADTQYF
>NA|TRBV7-2|TRBJ2-5|NA
TGTGCCAGCAGCTCCCAAAGGGGACACCAAGAGACCCAGTACTTC
CASSSQRGHQETQYF
>NA|TRBV28|TRBJ2-5|NA
TGTGCCAGCAGCCTCGGGACTCAAAATTGGTACCAAGAGACCCAGTACTTC
CASSLGTQNWYQETQYF
>TRBD2|TRBV20-1|TRBJ2-4|few
TGCAGTGCCATGCGGGAGGCGACCGCCAAAAACATTCAGTACTTC
CSAMREATAKNIQYF
>TRBD1|TRBV6-2/TRBV6-3|TRBJ1-2|NA
TGTGCCAGCAGTTATGCCGGGACAGCCAACTATGGCTACACCTTC
CASSYAGTANYGYTF
>NA|TRBV12-3/TRBV12-4|TRBJ1-5|NA
TGTGCCAGCAGTTGGAGCGGCTCACGAGGCCAGCCCCAGCATTTT
CASSWSGSRGQPQHF
>TRBD2|TRBV12-3/TRBV12-4|TRBJ2-5|NA
TGTGCCAGCAGTTTACTAGCGGGGGGCCTAAAAGAGACCCAGTACTTC
CASSLLAGGLKETQYF
>NA|TRBV6-5|TRBJ2-6|NA
TGTGCCAGCTTTAGCAGGGGTGGTGGGGCCAACGTCCTGACTTTC
CASFSRGGGANVLTF
>TRBD2|TRBV7-2|TRBJ2-3|few
TGTGCCAGCAGCTTAGGGCTAGCGGGGGGAAGGGATACGCAGTATTTT
CASSLGLAGGRDTQYF
>TRBD1|TRBV18|TRBJ1-2|NA
TGTGCCAGCTCACGAACAGACAGGGGAGGAAACGGCTACACCTTC
CASSRTDRGGNGYTF
>TRBD1|TRBV28|TRBJ2-1|few
TGTGCCAGCAGTGGGGGACCGGGACAGATCAATGAGCAGTTCTTC
CASSGGPGQINEQFF
>TRBD2|TRBV4-1|TRBJ2-7|few
TGCGCCAGCAGCCAAGGTATTCGGGTGACTAGCGGTCGCTCCATTTACGAGCAGTACTTC
CASSQGIRVTSGRSIYEQYF